Below, 21 T cell receptor beta chains from the same sample are listed, as sequenced in a study of T cells in women clearing cervical HPV infection. Measured with immunoSEQ multiplex PCR; TCRdb has only the in-frame clones, and not every one. This table holds fewer than 35,000 clones. The sequencing sample was made of blood buffy coat. The source of these receptors is a woman aged 18-70 years with a cervical HPV16 infection that either progressed to CIN3+ or cleared (not recorded which).

As to this clone: The read finishes 3 residues shy of the CDR3 end, and the germline J gene is used to complete it. The chain joins TRBV2 to TRBJ1-1; D gene ambiguous. The length of the CDR3 is 11 residues. The V end lost 10 bases, the J end lost 6 bases, and 12 bases lay between the germline ends. Germline V gives CDR1 SNHLY, CDR2 FYNNEI. CDR3 loop: CATLTSAEAFF. The sequenced CDR3 bases are TGTGCCACCTTAACTTCCGCTGAA. Filled out from reference TRBV2 and TRBJ1-1, the complete variable domain reads EPEVTQTPSHQVTQMGQEVILRCVPISNHLYFYWYRQILGQKVEFLVSFYNNEISEKSEIFDDQFSVERPDGSNFTLKIRSTKLEDSAMYFCATLTSAEAFFGQGTRLTVV.

With respect to this clone: The read halts 3 residues ahead of the CDR3 end, with the missing end drawn from the germline J gene. The V call is TRBV7-6, the J call TRBJ2-7, with 12 bases aligning to TRBD2. Trimming cost V 1 base and J 5 bases; bases outside gene matches: 3. Germline CDR1 reads SGHVS; CDR2 reads FNYEAQ. The CDR3 covers 15 residues. The CDR3: CASSLDPSGGDEQYF. The sequenced CDR3 bases are TGTGCCAGCAGCTTAGATCCTAGCGGGGGGGACGAG.

Details on this clone: The CDR3 end lies 3 residues beyond the end of the read and is filled in from the germline J gene. The J gene is TRBJ2-7, the V gene TRBV19; 8 nucleotides match TRBD2. CDR3 length: 15 residues. Germline V lookup: CDR1 LNHDA, CDR2 SQIVND (reference sequence). V shed 3 bases and J 0 bases; nucleotides not matched to a gene: 4. The CDR3 DNA, read in part, is TGTGCCAGTAGTATTAGCGGGGTCAGCTCCTACGAG. It encodes CASSISGVSSYE. The complete CDR3 protein is CASSISGVSSYEQYF.

As regards this clone: The read ends 3 residues early relative to the CDR3; the germline J gene fills the gap. This chain connects TRBV7-2 to TRBJ1-1; D is unresolved. Germline V CDR1 and CDR2: SGHTA, FQGNSA. CDR3 length equals 11 residues. The CDR3 DNA, read in part, is TGTGCCAGCAGCTTAGCTTTAGAA. This gives the protein CASSLALE. The complete CDR3 sequence is CASSLALEAFF.

Worth noting for this clone: Coverage ceases 3 residues before the CDR3 finishes, and the germline J gene fills in the end. This chain links TRBV2 with TRBJ2-3; a possible D gene is TRBD2 (6 bases). Germline-derived CDR1 and CDR2 are SNHLY and FYNNEI. This CDR3 contains 12 residues. CDR3 region: CASSPGLPSQYF. Incomplete CDR3 DNA: TGTGCCAGCAGCCCCGGACTACCCTCG. The variable domain in full, with the rest retrieved from reference TRBV2 and TRBJ2-3, is EPEVTQTPSHQVTQMGQEVILRCVPISNHLYFYWYRQILGQKVEFLVSFYNNEISEKSEIFDDQFSVERPDGSNFTLKIRSTKLEDSAMYFCASSPGLPSQYFGPGTRLTVL.

About this clone: The CDR3 extends 3 residues past the end of the read, so its final part is completed from the germline J gene. This chain links TRBV2 with TRBJ1-1, with a possible D match to TRBD1 (6 bases). The CDR3 is 17 amino acids. CDR1 and CDR2 from the germline V gene are SNHLY and FYNNEI. V was pared by 8 bases and J by 2 bases, with 24 bases between. The sequenced part of the CDR3 DNA is TGTGCCAGCTGGGGGCAGGAGACGGTACAAGGAAACACTGAA. Amino acids: CASWGQETVQGNTE. Given in full, the CDR3 is CASWGQETVQGNTEAFF.

In the case of this clone: The read is 3 residues too short to cover the CDR3 end, so that end is filled in from the germline J gene. The chain joins TRBV20-1 to TRBJ1-2; D is ambiguous. V was trimmed by 3 bases and J by 1 base, leaving 3 bases between them. The CDR3 runs to 11 residues. Germline V gene lookup returns CDR1 DFQATT and CDR2 SNEGSKA (reference sequence). The CDR3 bases that were read are TGCAGTGCTAGCCGTAACTATGGC. Amino acids: CSASRNYG. The CDR3, in full, reads CSASRNYGYTF.

Note on this clone: The sequence runs out 3 residues before the end of the CDR3; the remainder is reconstructed from the germline J gene. The chain links TRBV5-1 to TRBJ2-1, with 10 bases fitting TRBD2. Unmatched junction bases numbered 3, after V lost 3 bases and J lost 0 bases. There are 16 residues in the CDR3. The germline gives CDR1 SGHRS, CDR2 YFSETQ. CDR3 residues: CASSYTSGDSYNEQFF. CDR3 DNA, as far as it was read: TGCGCCAGCAGCTACACTAGCGGGGACTCCTACAATGAG.

Note on this clone: Sequencing ends 3 residues short of the CDR3 end; the germline J gene provides the rest. The rearrangement uses TRBV30 and TRBJ1-5, with D unclear. Per the germline V gene, CDR1 is GTSNPN and CDR2 is SVGIG (reference sequence). Trimming stripped 5 bases from V and 0 bases from J, with 14 bases between. The CDR3 loop spans 15 amino acids. CDR3 bases read: TGTGCCTGGGCTGCGGACTCTACTAGCAATCAGCCC. It codes for CAWAADSTSNQP. The full-length CDR3 reads as CAWAADSTSNQPQHF.

A note on this clone: Read sequence stops 3 residues before the CDR3 end, and the germline J gene provides the missing end. The rearrangement uses TRBV10-1 and TRBJ2-2, with unresolved D. The V gene lost 2 bases and the J gene lost 1 base, with 8 bases spanning the gap. The length of the CDR3 is 15 residues. The germline gives CDR1 WNHNN, CDR2 SYGVQD (reference sequence). The CDR3 bases that were read are TGCGCCAGCAGTGAGGGGCACCGGAACACCGGGGAG. It encodes CASSEGHRNTGE. The whole CDR3 sequence is CASSEGHRNTGELFF.

Worth noting for this clone: Read sequence stops 3 residues before the CDR3 end, and the germline J gene provides the missing end. This chain joins TRBV9 and TRBJ1-6; 10 positions match TRBD1. Losses at the gene ends were 4 bases for V and 0 bases for J; bases not matched to a gene: 7. Germline CDR1 and CDR2: SGDLS and YYNGEE. The CDR3 runs to 18 residues. Partial CDR3 DNA: TGTGCCAGCAGCACAGGGACAGGGGCAAGCTCCTATAATTCACCC. Protein sequence: CASSTGTGASSYNSP. The full CDR3 reads CASSTGTGASSYNSPLHF.

As for this clone: The missing CDR3 end, 3 residues past where the read stops, is filled in from the germline J gene. The genes are TRBV11-2 and TRBJ2-3; D is undetermined. The CDR3 loop spans 13 amino acids. Trimming pared 2 bases from V and 3 bases from J, leaving 6 bases between. Germline loops: CDR1 SGHAT, CDR2 FQNNGV. CDR3 DNA, as far as it was read: TGTGCCAGCAGCTTAAGGGCAACAGATACG. Amino acids: CASSLRATDT. The whole CDR3 sequence reads CASSLRATDTQYF.

Note on this clone: Coverage ceases 3 residues before the CDR3 finishes, and the germline J gene fills in the end. The rearrangement joins TRBV28 to TRBJ1-2, with TRBD1 matching 7 bases. Germline CDR1 is MDHEN and CDR2 is SYDVKM. This CDR3 comprises 15 residues. The trim removed 6 bases at V and 7 bases at J, leaving 14 bases unmatched. The CDR3 protein is CASRIAPGQAPGYTF. Incomplete CDR3 DNA: TGTGCCAGCAGGATAGCACCAGGACAGGCCCCTGGC.

Worth noting for this clone: The sequenced fragment ends 3 residues before the CDR3 boundary, so the rest is inferred from the germline J gene. The V and J genes are TRBV7-6 and TRBJ1-2, with D tentatively TRBD1 (6 bases). CDR3 length equals 14 residues. Germline CDR1 reads SGHVS; CDR2 reads FNYEAQ. The sequenced part of the CDR3 DNA is TGTGCCAGCAGCTCCCTTGGGGGCTCAGATACC. Protein sequence: CASSSLGGSDT. The CDR3 reads in full as CASSSLGGSDTYTF. Together with reference TRBV7-6 and TRBJ1-2, the CDR3 gives the full variable domain: GAGVSQSPRYKVTKRGQDVALRCDPISGHVSLYWYRQALGQGPEFLTYFNYEAQQDKSGLPNDRFSAERPEGSISTLTIQRTEQRDSAMYRCASSSLGGSDTYTFGSGTRLTVV.

With respect to this clone: Read sequence stops 3 residues before the CDR3 end, and the germline J gene provides the missing end. The chain has TRBV7-6 and TRBJ1-2; no reliable D call. Germline values: CDR1 SGHVS, CDR2 FNYEAQ. The CDR3 has 16 residues. CDR3 loop: CASSLILGAHSYDYTF. The CDR3 bases that were read are TGTGCCAGCAGCTTAATTCTAGGTGCCCACTCCTACGAC.

Details on this clone: Sequencing ends 3 residues short of the CDR3 end; the germline J gene provides the rest. The chain is built from TRBV6-4 and TRBJ1-5; tentative D call: TRBD1 (6 bases). Trimming pared 3 bases from V and 5 bases from J, leaving 14 bases between. This CDR3 region has 15 residues. Germline V gene lookup returns CDR1 MRHNA and CDR2 SNTAGT. CDR3 residues: CASSEYYREDQPQHF. Incomplete CDR3 DNA: TGTGCCAGCAGTGAGTACTACAGGGAGGATCAGCCC.

As for this clone: The read stops 3 residues short of the end of the CDR3; the missing end is completed from the germline J gene. The V and J genes are TRBV7-3 and TRBJ1-5; possibly TRBD1 for D (5 bases). V was cut by 1 base and J by 6 bases, with 19 bases left in between. Per the germline V gene, CDR1 is SGHTA and CDR2 is FQGTGA. CDR3 length: 17 residues. The CDR3: CASSLRGALSAGQPQHF. The sequenced part of the CDR3 DNA is TGTGCCAGCAGCTTAAGGGGCGCCCTTAGTGCAGGTCAGCCC.

The CDR3 loop reads CASSLQGYNSPLHF. CDR3 bases read: TGTGCCAGCAGCTTACAGGGGTACAATTCACCC. J is TRBJ1-6 and V is TRBV5-4; 7 positions match TRBD1. The read comes to an end 3 residues before the CDR3 does, leaving the germline J gene to fill in the end. Germline loops: CDR1 SGHNT, CDR2 YYREEE (reference sequence). The CDR3 runs to 14 residues. After removal of 2 bases from V and 7 bases from J, the junction contained 3 bases not matched to a gene.

The chain's CDR3 is CSARGPKRVQETQYF. The covered CDR3 bases are TGCAGTGCTAGAGGCCCAAAGCGGGTACAAGAGACC. The rearrangement uses TRBV20-1 and TRBJ2-5; TRBD2 might be the D (6 bases). The sequenced fragment ends 3 residues before the CDR3 boundary, so the rest is inferred from the germline J gene. This CDR3 spans 15 amino acids. From germline, CDR1 is DFQATT and CDR2 SNEGSKA (reference sequence). The V and J ends lost 1 base and 2 bases respectively, with 14 bases between them.

Concerning this clone itself: The read terminates 3 residues before the CDR3 end, so the remaining end is supplied by the germline J gene. This rearrangement joins TRBV30 to TRBJ1-2; D may be TRBD1 (5 bases). Germline V gene sequence: CDR1 GTSNPN, CDR2 SVGIG (reference sequence). The CDR3 contains 13 residues. The sequenced part of the CDR3 DNA is TGTGCCTGGAGTTCCCAGGGAGTTGGAGAC. The encoded protein is CAWSSQGVGD. The CDR3 reads in full as CAWSSQGVGDYTF.

Concerning this clone: The sequence runs out 3 residues before the end of the CDR3; the remainder is reconstructed from the germline J gene. The chain has TRBV5-1 and TRBJ2-7; TRBD1 might be the D (6 bases). With 0 bases removed from V and 2 bases from J, the gap between germline ends came to 9 bases. The CDR3 covers 14 residues. Germline V gives CDR1 SGHRS, CDR2 YFSETQ. The CDR3 loop is CASSLGQDPYEQYF. The sequenced part of the CDR3 DNA is TGCGCCAGCAGCTTGGGACAGGACCCCTACGAG.